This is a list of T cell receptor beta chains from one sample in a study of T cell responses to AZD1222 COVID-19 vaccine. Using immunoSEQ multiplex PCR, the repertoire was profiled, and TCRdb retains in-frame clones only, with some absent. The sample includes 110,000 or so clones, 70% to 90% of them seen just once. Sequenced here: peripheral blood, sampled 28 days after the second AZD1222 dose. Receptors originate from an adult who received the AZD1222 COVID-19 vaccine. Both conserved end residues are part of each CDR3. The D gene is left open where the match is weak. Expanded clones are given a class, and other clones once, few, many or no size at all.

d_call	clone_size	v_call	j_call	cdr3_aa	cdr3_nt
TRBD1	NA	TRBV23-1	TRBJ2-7	CASSRTGTGSYEQYF	TGCGCCAGCAGTCGAACCGGGACAGGGTCCTACGAGCAGTACTTC
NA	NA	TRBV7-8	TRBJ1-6	CASSLPRGSSPLHF	TGTGCCAGCAGCTTACCCAGGGGTAGTTCACCCCTCCACTTT
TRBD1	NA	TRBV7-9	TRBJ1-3	CASTGTGSSGNTIYF	TGTGCCAGCACCGGGACAGGGAGCTCTGGAAACACCATATATTTT
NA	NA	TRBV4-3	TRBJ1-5	CASSQDLQVKNQPQHF	TGCGCCAGCAGCCAAGATTTGCAGGTCAAAAATCAGCCCCAGCATTTT
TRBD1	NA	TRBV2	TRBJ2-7	CATGQGVYEQYF	TGTGCCACGGGACAGGGGGTCTACGAGCAGTACTTC
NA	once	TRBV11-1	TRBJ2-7	CASSLGPPAEQYF	TGTGCCAGCAGCTTAGGACCCCCGGCGGAGCAGTACTTC
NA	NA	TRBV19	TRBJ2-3	CATRTASSTDTQYF	TGTGCCACTAGGACAGCCTCTAGCACAGATACGCAGTATTTT
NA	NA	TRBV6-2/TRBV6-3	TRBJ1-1	CASSGPSGALDTEAFF	TGTGCCAGCAGCGGCCCCTCGGGTGCATTAGACACTGAAGCTTTCTTT
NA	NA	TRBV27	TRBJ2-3	CASKGAGMTQYF	TGTGCCAGCAAGGGGGCGGGGATGACGCAGTATTTT
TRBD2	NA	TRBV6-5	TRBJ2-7	CASSLSGGSSYEQYF	TGTGCCAGCAGTCTCAGCGGGGGGAGCTCCTACGAGCAGTACTTC
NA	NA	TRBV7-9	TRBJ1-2	CASSSTAVYGYTF	TGTGCCAGCAGCTCTACGGCGGTCTATGGCTACACCTTC
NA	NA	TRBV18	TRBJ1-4	CASSPRRGGEKLFF	TGTGCCAGCTCACCACGCAGGGGTGGTGAAAAACTGTTTTTT
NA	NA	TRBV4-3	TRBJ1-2	CASSQDTGVRGYTF	TGCGCCAGCAGCCAAGATACCGGGGTTCGTGGCTACACCTTC
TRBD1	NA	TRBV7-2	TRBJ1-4	CASSPGQRYEKLFF	TGTGCCAGCAGCCCGGGACAGCGTTATGAAAAACTGTTTTTT
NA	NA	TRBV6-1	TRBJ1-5	CASSAAGTNGNQPQHF	TGTGCCAGCAGTGCGGCAGGTACTAATGGCAATCAGCCCCAGCATTTT
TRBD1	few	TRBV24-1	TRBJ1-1	CATSDSTGDTEAFF	TGTGCCACCAGTGACTCGACAGGGGACACTGAAGCTTTCTTT
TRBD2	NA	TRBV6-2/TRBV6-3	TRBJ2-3	CASSWTSGGGTDTQYF	TGTGCCAGCAGCTGGACTAGCGGGGGGGGCACAGATACGCAGTATTTT
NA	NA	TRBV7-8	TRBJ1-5	CASSLSQGRFPQHF	TGTGCCAGCAGCTTAAGCCAGGGGAGGTTCCCCCAGCATTTT
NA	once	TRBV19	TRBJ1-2	CASIGTGSYGYTF	TGTGCCAGTATAGGAACAGGGAGCTATGGCTACACCTTC